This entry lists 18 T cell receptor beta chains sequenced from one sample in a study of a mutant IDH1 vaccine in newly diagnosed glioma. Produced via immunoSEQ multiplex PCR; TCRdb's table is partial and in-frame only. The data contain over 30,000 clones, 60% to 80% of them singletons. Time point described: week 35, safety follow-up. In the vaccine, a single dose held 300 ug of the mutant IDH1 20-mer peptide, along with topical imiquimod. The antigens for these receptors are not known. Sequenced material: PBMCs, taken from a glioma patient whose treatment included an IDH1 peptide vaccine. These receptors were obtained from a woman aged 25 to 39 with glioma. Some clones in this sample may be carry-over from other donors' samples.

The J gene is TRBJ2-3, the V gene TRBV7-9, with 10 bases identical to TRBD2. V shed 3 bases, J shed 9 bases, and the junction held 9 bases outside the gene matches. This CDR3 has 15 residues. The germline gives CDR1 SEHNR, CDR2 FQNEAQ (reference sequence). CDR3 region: CASSLRAGGPGTQYF. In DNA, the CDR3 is TGTGCCAGCAGCTTGAGAGCGGGAGGGCCTGGGACGCAGTATTTT.

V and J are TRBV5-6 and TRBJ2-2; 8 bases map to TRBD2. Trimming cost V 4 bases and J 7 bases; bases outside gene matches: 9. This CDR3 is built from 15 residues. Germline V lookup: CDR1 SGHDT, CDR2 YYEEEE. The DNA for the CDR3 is TGTGCCAGCAGCGGGGAGCGGGAGTGGATCGGGGAGCTGTTTTTT. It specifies CASSGEREWIGELFF. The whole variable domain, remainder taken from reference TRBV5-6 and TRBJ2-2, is DAGVTQSPTHLIKTRGQQVTLRCSPKSGHDTVSWYQQALGQGPQFIFQYYEEEERQRGNFPDRFSGHQFPNYSSELNVNALLLGDSALYLCASSGEREWIGELFFGEGSRLTVL.

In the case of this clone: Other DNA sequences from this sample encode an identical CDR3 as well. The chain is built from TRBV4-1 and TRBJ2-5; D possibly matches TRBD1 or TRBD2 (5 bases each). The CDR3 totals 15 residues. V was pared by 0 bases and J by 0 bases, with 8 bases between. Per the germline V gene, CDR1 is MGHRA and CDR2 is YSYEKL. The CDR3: CASSQEGRYQETQYF. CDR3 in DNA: TGCGCCAGCAGCCAAGAGGGACGGTACCAAGAGACCCAGTACTTC.

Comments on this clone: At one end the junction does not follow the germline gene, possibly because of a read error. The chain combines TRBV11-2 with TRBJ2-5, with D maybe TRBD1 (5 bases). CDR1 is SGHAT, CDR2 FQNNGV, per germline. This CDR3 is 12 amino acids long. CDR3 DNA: TGTGCCAGCAGCTTCGGACAAGGGACCCAGTACTTC. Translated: CASSFGQGTQYF. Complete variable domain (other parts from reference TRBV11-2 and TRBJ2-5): EAGVAQSPRYKIIEKRQSVAFWCNPISGHATLYWYQQILGQGPKLLIQFQNNGVVDDSQLPKDRFSAERLKGVDSTLKIQPAKLEDSAVYLCASSFGQGTQYFGPGTRLLVL.

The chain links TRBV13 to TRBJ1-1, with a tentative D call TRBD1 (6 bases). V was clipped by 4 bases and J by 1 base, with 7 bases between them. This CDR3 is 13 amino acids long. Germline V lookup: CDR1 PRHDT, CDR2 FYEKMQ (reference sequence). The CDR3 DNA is TGTGCCAGCAGCTCGGACAGGAACACTGAAGCTTTCTTT. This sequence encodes CASSSDRNTEAFF.

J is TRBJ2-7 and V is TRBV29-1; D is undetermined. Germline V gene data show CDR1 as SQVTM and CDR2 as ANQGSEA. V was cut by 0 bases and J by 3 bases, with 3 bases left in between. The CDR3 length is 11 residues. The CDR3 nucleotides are TGCAGCGTTGAAGATCTCTACGAGCAGTACTTC. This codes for CSVEDLYEQYF.

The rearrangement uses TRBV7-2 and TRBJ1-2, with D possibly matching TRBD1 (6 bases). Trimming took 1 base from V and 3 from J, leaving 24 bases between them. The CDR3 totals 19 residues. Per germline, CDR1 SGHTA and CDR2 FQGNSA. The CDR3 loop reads CASSLVGRPTGKKDYGYTF. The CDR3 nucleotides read TGTGCCAGCAGCTTAGTCGGGCGCCCAACAGGGAAGAAGGACTATGGCTACACCTTC.

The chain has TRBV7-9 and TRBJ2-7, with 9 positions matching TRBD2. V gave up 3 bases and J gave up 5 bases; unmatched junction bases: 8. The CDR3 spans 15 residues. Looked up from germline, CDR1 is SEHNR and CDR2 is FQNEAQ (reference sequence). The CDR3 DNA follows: TGTGCCAGCAGCTTTTGGCCTAGCGGGACGCACGAGCAGTACTTC. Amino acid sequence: CASSFWPSGTHEQYF. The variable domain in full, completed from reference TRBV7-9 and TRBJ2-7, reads DTGVSQNPRHKITKRGQNVTFRCDPISEHNRLYWYRQTLGQGPEFLTYFQNEAQLEKSRLLSDRFSAERPKGSFSTLEIQRTEQGDSAMYLCASSFWPSGTHEQYFGPGTRLTVT.

As DNA, the CDR3 is TGCGCCAGCAGCCAAACGGGGGCCGGGGAGCTGTTTTTT. Its protein product is CASSQTGAGELFF. The rearrangement uses TRBV4-1 and TRBJ2-2; weak D call: TRBD2 (6 bases). Trimming cost V 2 bases and J 6 bases, with 7 bases left between them. The germline gives CDR1 MGHRA, CDR2 YSYEKL. The CDR3 is 13 amino acids.

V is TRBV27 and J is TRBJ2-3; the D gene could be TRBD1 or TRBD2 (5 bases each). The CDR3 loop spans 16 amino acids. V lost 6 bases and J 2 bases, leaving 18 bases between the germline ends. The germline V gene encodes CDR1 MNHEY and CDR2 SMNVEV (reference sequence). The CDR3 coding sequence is TGTGCCAGCAGCAGAAGACCGGGACCACTCACAGATACGCAGTATTTT. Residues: CASSRRPGPLTDTQYF.

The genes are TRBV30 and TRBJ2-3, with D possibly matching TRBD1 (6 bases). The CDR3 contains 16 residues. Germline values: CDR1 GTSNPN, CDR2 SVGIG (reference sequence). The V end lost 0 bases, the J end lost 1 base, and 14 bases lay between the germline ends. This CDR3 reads CAWSVLRTAGTDTQYF. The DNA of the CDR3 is TGTGCCTGGAGTGTCCTGAGGACAGCGGGCACAGATACGCAGTATTTT.

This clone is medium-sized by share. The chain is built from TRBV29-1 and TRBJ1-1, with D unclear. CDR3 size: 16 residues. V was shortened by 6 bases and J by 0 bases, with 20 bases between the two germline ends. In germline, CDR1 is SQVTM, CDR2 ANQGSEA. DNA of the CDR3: TGCAGCGTCCCCCGGACCTATCGCAGCTTGAACACTGAAGCTTTCTTT. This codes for CSVPRTYRSLNTEAFF.

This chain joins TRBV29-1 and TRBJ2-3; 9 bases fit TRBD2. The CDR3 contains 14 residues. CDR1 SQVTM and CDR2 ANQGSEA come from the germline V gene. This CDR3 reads CSGKAGGGTDTQYF. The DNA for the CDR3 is TGCAGTGGAAAAGCGGGGGGCGGCACAGATACGCAGTATTTT.

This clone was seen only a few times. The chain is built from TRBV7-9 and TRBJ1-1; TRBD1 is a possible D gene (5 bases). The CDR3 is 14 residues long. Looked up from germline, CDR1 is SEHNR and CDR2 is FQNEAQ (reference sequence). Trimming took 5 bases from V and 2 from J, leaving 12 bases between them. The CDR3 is CASSLGRGNTEAFF. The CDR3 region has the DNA TGTGCCAGCAGCCTCGGGAGGGGTAACACTGAAGCTTTCTTT.

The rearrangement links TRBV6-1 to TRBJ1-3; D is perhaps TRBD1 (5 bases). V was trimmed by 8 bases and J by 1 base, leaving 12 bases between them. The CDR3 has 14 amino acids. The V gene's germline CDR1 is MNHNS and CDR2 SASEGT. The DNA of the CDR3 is TGTGCCAGCGTTTACGGGGGTTCTGGAAACACCATATATTTT. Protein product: CASVYGGSGNTIYF.

Here the CDR3 reads CASSLLGQGRSRTGELFF. The CDR3 coding sequence is TGTGCCAGCAGTTTATTGGGACAGGGAAGATCCCGCACCGGGGAGCTGTTTTTT. This rearrangement joins TRBV27 to TRBJ2-2; 9 bases agree with TRBD1. The CDR3 length is 18 residues. V was pared by 1 base and J by 4 bases, with 10 bases of the junction left unmatched. Germline values: CDR1 MNHEY, CDR2 SMNVEV (reference sequence).

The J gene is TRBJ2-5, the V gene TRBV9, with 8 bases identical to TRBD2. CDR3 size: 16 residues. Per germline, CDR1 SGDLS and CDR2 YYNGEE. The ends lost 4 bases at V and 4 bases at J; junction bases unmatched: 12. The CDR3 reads CASSPFSGALGETQYF. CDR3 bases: TGTGCCAGCAGCCCCTTTAGCGGGGCGTTGGGAGAGACCCAGTACTTC.

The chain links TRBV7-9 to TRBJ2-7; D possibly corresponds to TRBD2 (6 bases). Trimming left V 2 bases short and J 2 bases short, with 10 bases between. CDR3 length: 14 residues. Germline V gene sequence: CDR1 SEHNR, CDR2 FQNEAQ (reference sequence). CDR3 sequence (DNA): TGTGCCAGCAGCTTACCGGGGAGGCCCTACGAGCAGTACTTC. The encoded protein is CASSLPGRPYEQYF.